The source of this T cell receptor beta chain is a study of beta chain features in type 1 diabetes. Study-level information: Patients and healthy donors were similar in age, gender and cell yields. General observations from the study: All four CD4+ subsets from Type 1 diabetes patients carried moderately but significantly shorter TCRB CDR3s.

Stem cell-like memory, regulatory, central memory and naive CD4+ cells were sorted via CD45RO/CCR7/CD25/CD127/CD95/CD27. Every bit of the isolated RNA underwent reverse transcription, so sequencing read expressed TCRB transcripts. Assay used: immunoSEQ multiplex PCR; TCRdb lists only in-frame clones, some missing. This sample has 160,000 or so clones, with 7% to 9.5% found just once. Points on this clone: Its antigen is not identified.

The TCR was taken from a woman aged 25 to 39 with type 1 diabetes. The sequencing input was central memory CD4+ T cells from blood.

DNA for the CDR3: TGTGCCAGCAGCTTAAGGCCCAATGAGCAGTTCTTC. It encodes CASSLRPNEQFF. The V gene is TRBV7-3, the J gene TRBJ2-1; no reliable D call. CDR1 is SGHTA and CDR2 is FQGTGA in the germline V gene. V was shortened by 1 base and J by 6 bases, with 4 bases between the two germline ends. This CDR3 contains 12 residues.